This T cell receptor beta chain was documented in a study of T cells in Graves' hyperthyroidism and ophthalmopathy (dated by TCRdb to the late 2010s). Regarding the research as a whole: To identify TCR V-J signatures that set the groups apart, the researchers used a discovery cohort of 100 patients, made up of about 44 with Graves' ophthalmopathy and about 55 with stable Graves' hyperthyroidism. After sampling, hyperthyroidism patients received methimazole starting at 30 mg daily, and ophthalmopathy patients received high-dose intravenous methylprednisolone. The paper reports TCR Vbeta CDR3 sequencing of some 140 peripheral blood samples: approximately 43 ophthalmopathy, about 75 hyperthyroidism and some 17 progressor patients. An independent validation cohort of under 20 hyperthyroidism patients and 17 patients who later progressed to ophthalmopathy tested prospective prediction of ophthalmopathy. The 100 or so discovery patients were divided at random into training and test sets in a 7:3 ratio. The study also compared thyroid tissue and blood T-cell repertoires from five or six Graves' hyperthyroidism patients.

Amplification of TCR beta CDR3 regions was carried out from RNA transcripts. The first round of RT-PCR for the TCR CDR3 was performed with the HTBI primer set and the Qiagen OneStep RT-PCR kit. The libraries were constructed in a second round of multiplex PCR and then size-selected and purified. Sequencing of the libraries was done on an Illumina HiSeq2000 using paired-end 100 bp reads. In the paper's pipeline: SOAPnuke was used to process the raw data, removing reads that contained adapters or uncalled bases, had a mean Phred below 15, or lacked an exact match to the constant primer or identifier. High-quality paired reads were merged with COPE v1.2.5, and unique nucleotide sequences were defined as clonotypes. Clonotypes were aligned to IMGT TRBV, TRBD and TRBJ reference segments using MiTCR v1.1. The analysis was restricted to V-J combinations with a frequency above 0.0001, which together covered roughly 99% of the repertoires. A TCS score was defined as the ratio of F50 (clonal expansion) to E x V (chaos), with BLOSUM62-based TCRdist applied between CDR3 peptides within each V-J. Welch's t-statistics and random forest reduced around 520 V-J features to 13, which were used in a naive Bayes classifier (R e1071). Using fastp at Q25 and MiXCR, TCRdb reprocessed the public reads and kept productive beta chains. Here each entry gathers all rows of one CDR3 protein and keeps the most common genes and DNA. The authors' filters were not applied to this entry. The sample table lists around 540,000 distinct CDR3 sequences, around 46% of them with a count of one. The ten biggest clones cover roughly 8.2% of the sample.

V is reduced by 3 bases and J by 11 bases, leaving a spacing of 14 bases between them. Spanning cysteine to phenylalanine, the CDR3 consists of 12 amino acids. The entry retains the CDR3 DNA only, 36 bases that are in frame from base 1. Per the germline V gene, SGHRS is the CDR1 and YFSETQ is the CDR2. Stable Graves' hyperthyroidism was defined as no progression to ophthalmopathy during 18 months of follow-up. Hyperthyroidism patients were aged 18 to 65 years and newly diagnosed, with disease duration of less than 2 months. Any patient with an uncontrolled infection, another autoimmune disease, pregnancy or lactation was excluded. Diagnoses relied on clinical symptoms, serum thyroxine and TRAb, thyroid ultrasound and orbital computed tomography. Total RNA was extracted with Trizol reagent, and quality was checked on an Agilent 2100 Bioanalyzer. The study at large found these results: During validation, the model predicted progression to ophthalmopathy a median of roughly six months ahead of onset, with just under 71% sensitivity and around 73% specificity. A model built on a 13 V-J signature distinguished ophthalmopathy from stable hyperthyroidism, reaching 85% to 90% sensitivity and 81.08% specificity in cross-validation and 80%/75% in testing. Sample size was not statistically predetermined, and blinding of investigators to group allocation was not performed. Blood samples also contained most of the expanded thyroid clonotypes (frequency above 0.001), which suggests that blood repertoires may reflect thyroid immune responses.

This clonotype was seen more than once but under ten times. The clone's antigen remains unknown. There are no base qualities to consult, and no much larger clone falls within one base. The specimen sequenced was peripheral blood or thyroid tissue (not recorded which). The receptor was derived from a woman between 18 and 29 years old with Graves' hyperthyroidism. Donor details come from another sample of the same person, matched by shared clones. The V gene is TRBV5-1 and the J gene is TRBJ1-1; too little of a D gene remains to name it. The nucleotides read TGCGCCAGCAGCTGGACGGGCTTAGGGGCTTTCTTT. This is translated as CASSWTGLGAFF.